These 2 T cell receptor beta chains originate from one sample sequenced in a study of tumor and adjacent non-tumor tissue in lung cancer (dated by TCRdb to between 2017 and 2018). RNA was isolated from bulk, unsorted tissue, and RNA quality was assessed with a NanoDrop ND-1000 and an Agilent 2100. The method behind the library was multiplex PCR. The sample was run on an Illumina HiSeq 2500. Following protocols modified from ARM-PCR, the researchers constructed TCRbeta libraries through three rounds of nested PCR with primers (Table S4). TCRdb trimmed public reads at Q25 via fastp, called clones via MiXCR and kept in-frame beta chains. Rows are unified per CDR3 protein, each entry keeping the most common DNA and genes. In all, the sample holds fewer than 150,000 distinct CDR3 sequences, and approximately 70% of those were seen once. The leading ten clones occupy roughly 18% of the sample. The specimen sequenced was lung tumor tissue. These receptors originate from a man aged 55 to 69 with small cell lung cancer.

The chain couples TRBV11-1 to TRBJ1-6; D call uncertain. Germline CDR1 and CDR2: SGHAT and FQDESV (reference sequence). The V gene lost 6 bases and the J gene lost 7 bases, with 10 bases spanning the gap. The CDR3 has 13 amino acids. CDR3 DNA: TGTGCCAGCAGTAACTACGAGAATTCACCCCTCCACTTT. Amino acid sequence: CASSNYENSPLHF.

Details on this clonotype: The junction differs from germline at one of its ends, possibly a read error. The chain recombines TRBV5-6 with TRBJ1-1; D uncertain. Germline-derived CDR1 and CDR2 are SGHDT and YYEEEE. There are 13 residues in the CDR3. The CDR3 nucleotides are TGTGCCAGCAACTTAGGTCAGAACGCTGAAGCTTTCTTT. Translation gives CASNLGQNAEAFF.